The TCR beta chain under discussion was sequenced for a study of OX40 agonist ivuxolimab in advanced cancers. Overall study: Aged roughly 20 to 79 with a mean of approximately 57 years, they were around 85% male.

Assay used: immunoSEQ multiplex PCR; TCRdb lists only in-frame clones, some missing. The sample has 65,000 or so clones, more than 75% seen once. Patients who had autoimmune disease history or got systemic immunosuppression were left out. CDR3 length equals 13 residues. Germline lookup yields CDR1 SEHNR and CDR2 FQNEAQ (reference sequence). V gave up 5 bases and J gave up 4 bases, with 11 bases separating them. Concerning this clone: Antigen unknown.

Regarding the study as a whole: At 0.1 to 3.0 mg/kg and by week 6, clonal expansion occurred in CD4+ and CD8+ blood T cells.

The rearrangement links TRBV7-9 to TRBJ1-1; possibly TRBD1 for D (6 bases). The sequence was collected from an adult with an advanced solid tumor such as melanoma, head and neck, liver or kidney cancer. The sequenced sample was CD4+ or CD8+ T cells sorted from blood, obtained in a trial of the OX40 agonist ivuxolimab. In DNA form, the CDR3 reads TGTGCCAGCAGCCCCAGGGGAGGCACTGAAGCTTTCTTT. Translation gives CASSPRGGTEAFF.